This is a list of T cell receptor beta chains from one sample in a study of T-cell reconstitution after alpha-beta-depleted transplantation in children. One entry per CDR3 protein results from TCRdb running MiXCR on the PCR reads. The sample has more than 400,000 distinct CDR3 sequences, roughly 44% seen once. Specimen: PBMCs, collected before TCRalphabeta/CD19-depleted stem cell transplant. These receptors originate from a girl aged 2 to 9 with aplastic anemia, due to receive a stem cell transplant. CDR3s leave out the opening cysteine and the closing phenylalanine or tryptophan.

j_gene: TRBJ1-1; v_gene: TRBV18; len: 13; CDR3aa: ASSPIQGGDTEAF
j_gene: TRBJ2-3; v_gene: TRBV9; len: 10; CDR3aa: ASSDTTDTQY
j_gene: TRBJ2-3; v_gene: TRBV29-1; len: 11; CDR3aa: SVPLLSTDTQY
j_gene: TRBJ2-1; v_gene: TRBV12-3/TRBV12-4; len: 11; CDR3aa: ASSPRSYDEQF
j_gene: TRBJ2-5; v_gene: TRBV20-1; len: 14; CDR3aa: SARSGTSGAGETQY
j_gene: TRBJ2-5; v_gene: TRBV5-5; len: 15; CDR3aa: ASSLLWRDTSEETQY
j_gene: TRBJ1-2; v_gene: TRBV20-1; len: 10; CDR3aa: SASRGDRRNT
j_gene: TRBJ1-2; v_gene: TRBV12-3/TRBV12-4; len: 12; CDR3aa: ASSLGDREVGYT
j_gene: TRBJ1-1; v_gene: TRBV7-2; len: 10; CDR3aa: ASSFANTEAF
j_gene: TRBJ2-7; v_gene: TRBV6-1; len: 13; CDR3aa: ASSRGREGSYEQY
j_gene: TRBJ2-1; v_gene: TRBV18; len: 12; CDR3aa: ASSPLAGENEQF